These 2 T cell receptor beta chains came from one sample sequenced in a study of blood T cell repertoires in COVID-19. Data came from immunoSEQ multiplex PCR; TCRdb stores just in-frame clones and leaves some out. Counted here are around 250,000 clones, 91% occurring once; the ten biggest clones make up 1.2%. The sequencing sample was made of PBMCs or T cells enriched from blood (not recorded which). These receptors all come from a human donor in a cohort exposed to, infected with or recovered from COVID-19 (not recorded which). The donor label of this sample is uncertain.

The chain uses TRBV5-4 and TRBJ2-2; D not certain. The CDR3 spans 14 residues. Between the trimmed V and J ends, which lost 4 bases and 4 bases, there was a span of 11 bases. The germline V gene encodes CDR1 SGHNT and CDR2 YYREEE (reference sequence). For the CDR3, the DNA is TGTGCCAGCAGCAGCCCCTTACGCACCGGGGAGCTGTTTTTT. The encoded protein is CASSSPLRTGELFF.

The V gene is TRBV7-9, the J gene TRBJ2-7; 7 bases are a match to TRBD1. After removal of 3 bases from V and 3 bases from J, the junction contained 2 bases not matched to a gene. Germline CDR1 is SEHNR and CDR2 is FQNEAQ (reference sequence). This CDR3 is 13 amino acids long. CDR3 sequence reads: CASSFGQDYEQYF. CDR3 nucleotide sequence: TGTGCCAGCAGCTTTGGACAGGACTACGAGCAGTACTTC.